This TCR beta chain is drawn from a study of control samples from healthy donors and cancer patients. The repertoire was sequenced with immunoSEQ multiplex PCR; TCRdb's copy has only in-frame clones and lacks some. The data contain about 96,000 clones, more than 85% of them seen just once; the ten biggest clones take up more than 7%. The V gene's germline CDR1 is SQVTM and CDR2 ANQGSEA. CDR3 length: 13 amino acids. The J segment lost 7 bases and the V segment lost 5 bases, leaving 7 bases of the junction unmatched. The sample comprised blood. This clonotype was sampled from a man between 18 and 35 years old in good health. The rearrangement links TRBV29-1 to TRBJ1-2; TRBD1 matches at 10 bases. CDR3 sequence reads: CSVRSGQGTGYTF. DNA for the CDR3: TGCAGCGTTCGGTCGGGACAGGGGACTGGCTACACCTTC.